The rows below give T cell receptor beta chains drawn from one sample of a study of blood T cell repertoires in COVID-19. TCRdb keeps only in-frame clones here, not all; method: immunoSEQ multiplex PCR. The data show hundreds of thousands of clones, around nine tenths seen once. The sample comprised peripheral blood. The receptors derive from a man aged 55 to 70 who had recovered from COVID-19. The CDR3 runs from the conserved cysteine through the conserved F or W. Each record gives: CDR3 length, J gene, V gene, clone size, D gene, CDR3 protein, CDR3 DNA. D genes are given only for firm matches. Size is stated for part of the rows, as once, few or many counts, or as a class when the clone is expanded.

>14|TRBJ1-5|TRBV19|NA|NA
CASSLDRPYQPQHF
TGTGCCAGTAGTTTAGACAGGCCGTATCAGCCCCAGCATTTT
>17|TRBJ2-1|TRBV7-6|NA|NA
CASSLLNPTSSYNEQFF
TGTGCCAGCAGCCTCCTGAACCCCACGAGCTCCTACAATGAGCAGTTCTTC
>15|TRBJ1-5|TRBV18|NA|TRBD1
CASSPPGTVPQPQHF
TGTGCCAGCTCACCACCGGGGACAGTCCCTCAGCCCCAGCATTTT
>18|TRBJ2-2|TRBV19|NA|TRBD1
CASSGYRGRRGTGGELFF
TGTGCCAGTAGTGGCTACAGGGGGCGCCGGGGGACAGGCGGGGAGCTGTTTTTT
>11|TRBJ2-5|TRBV30|NA|NA
CAWITEETQYF
TGTGCCTGGATAACAGAAGAGACCCAGTACTTC
>12|TRBJ1-1|TRBV28|NA|NA
CASSQMRTEAFF
TGTGCCAGCAGTCAAATGAGGACTGAAGCTTTCTTT
>13|TRBJ2-7|TRBV7-2|NA|NA
CASSLSNSYEQYF
TGTGCCAGCAGCTTAAGCAACTCCTACGAGCAGTACTTC
>11|TRBJ1-2|TRBV3-1/TRBV3-2|NA|TRBD1
CASRQTGVYTF
TGTGCCAGCAGGCAGACAGGGGTCTACACCTTC
>18|TRBJ2-4|TRBV6-2/TRBV6-3|NA|NA
CASSYSGHNLWSKNIQYF
TGTGCCAGCAGTTACTCAGGACACAACCTCTGGTCCAAAAACATTCAGTACTTC
>16|TRBJ2-1|TRBV7-8|NA|TRBD1
CASSAPGTGGRNEQFF
TGTGCCAGCAGCGCCCCCGGGACAGGGGGAAGGAATGAGCAGTTCTTC
>11|TRBJ2-7|TRBV7-2|few|NA
CASSPRYEQYF
TGTGCCAGCAGCCCCAGATACGAGCAGTACTTC
>16|TRBJ2-7|TRBV10-3|once|TRBD2
CAIGTSGHRSSYEQYF
TGTGCCATAGGGACTAGCGGGCACAGGAGCTCCTACGAGCAGTACTTC
>14|TRBJ1-1|TRBV9|NA|NA
CASSVVPGNTEAFF
TGTGCCAGCAGCGTAGTCCCAGGGAACACTGAAGCTTTCTTT
>15|TRBJ2-7|TRBV30|NA|TRBD1
CAWSGTGGASYEQYF
TGTGCCTGGAGTGGCACAGGGGGCGCCTCCTACGAGCAGTACTTC
>14|TRBJ1-4|TRBV7-6|NA|NA
CASSAGATNEKLFF
TGTGCCAGCAGCGCCGGAGCAACTAATGAAAAACTGTTTTTT
>15|TRBJ2-7|TRBV29-1|NA|TRBD1
CSVGAWGTGIYEQYF
TGCAGCGTCGGGGCCTGGGGGACAGGGATCTACGAGCAGTACTTC
>15|TRBJ1-3|TRBV6-6|NA|NA
CASSKTGNSGNTIYF
TGTGCCAGCAGTAAAACAGGGAACTCTGGAAACACCATATATTTT
>16|TRBJ2-1|TRBV5-6|NA|TRBD2
CASSLISGLANNEQFF
TGTGCCAGCAGCTTGATTTCCGGACTAGCGAACAATGAGCAGTTCTTC
>15|TRBJ1-5|TRBV27|NA|TRBD1
CASSPLTGVNQPQHF
TGTGCCAGCAGTCCCCTGACAGGGGTCAATCAGCCCCAGCATTTT
>14|TRBJ1-1|TRBV6-4|many|TRBD1
CASSALSGGTEAFF
TGTGCCAGCAGTGCCTTATCAGGGGGCACTGAAGCTTTCTTT
>12|TRBJ1-2|TRBV2|NA|TRBD1
CASSWTGKDYTF
TGTGCCAGCAGTTGGACAGGGAAGGACTACACCTTC
>14|TRBJ1-1|TRBV5-1|NA|TRBD1
CASSFTGVNTEAFF
TGCGCCAGCAGCTTCACAGGGGTGAACACTGAAGCTTTCTTT
>13|TRBJ2-2|TRBV5-5|NA|NA
CASSFLVTGELFF
TGTGCCAGCAGCTTCCTAGTCACCGGGGAGCTGTTTTTT
>15|TRBJ2-7|TRBV6-5|NA|TRBD1
CATHNPGQGAYEQYF
TGTGCCACCCACAATCCGGGACAGGGGGCGTACGAGCAGTACTTC
>14|TRBJ1-1|TRBV13|NA|NA
CASSLGEGNTEAFF
TGTGCCAGCAGCTTAGGGGAGGGGAACACTGAAGCTTTCTTT
>15|TRBJ2-1|TRBV5-1|NA|NA
CASSLDGFVYNEQFF
TGCGCCAGCAGCTTGGATGGCTTTGTCTACAATGAGCAGTTCTTC
>15|TRBJ2-3|TRBV14|NA|NA
CASSQLGGGTDTQYF
TGTGCCAGCAGCCAACTAGGGGGTGGCACAGATACGCAGTATTTT
>16|TRBJ1-2|TRBV6-2/TRBV6-3|NA|NA
CASSSQRPQARYGYTF
TGTGCCAGCAGTTCGCAGAGGCCACAGGCCCGATATGGCTACACCTTC
>15|TRBJ2-1|TRBV7-7|NA|NA
CASSLGAGGNNEQFF
TGTGCCAGCAGCTTGGGGGCAGGGGGGAACAATGAGCAGTTCTTC
>16|TRBJ1-2|TRBV6-5|NA|TRBD1
CASSYYSQGSFYGYTF
TGTGCCAGCAGTTACTACTCACAGGGGTCATTCTATGGCTACACCTTC
>17|TRBJ2-7|TRBV7-3|NA|TRBD2
CASSSTVVVSGRSEQYF
TGTGCCAGCAGCTCCACGGTTGTTGTTAGCGGGAGGAGCGAGCAGTACTTC
>15|TRBJ1-1|TRBV11-1|NA|TRBD1
CASSLQDRGNTEAFF
TGTGCCAGCAGCTTACAGGACAGGGGGAACACTGAAGCTTTCTTT
>15|TRBJ2-1|TRBV7-2|once|NA
CASSLWGEDYNEQFF
TGTGCCAGCAGCTTGTGGGGGGAGGACTACAATGAGCAGTTCTTC
>16|TRBJ2-1|TRBV7-2|NA|TRBD2
CASSLLGGGTYNEQFF
TGTGCCAGCAGCTTATTAGGCGGGGGGACCTACAATGAGCAGTTCTTC
>12|TRBJ1-1|TRBV6-2/TRBV6-3|NA|NA
CASSPQYTEAFF
TGTGCCAGCAGTCCACAGTACACTGAAGCTTTCTTT
>22|TRBJ2-3|TRBV4-1|NA|TRBD2
CASSQGRPPGLAGGPSTDTQYF
TGCGCCAGCAGCCAAGGAAGACCCCCGGGACTAGCGGGGGGCCCGTCCACAGATACGCAGTATTTT
>16|TRBJ1-1|TRBV9|NA|TRBD1
CASSVGQGVSNTEAFF
TGTGCCAGCAGCGTCGGACAGGGGGTTTCGAACACTGAAGCTTTCTTT
>16|TRBJ2-2|TRBV2|NA|TRBD1
CASSKTGQTNTGELFF
TGTGCCAGCAGTAAAACGGGACAGACGAACACCGGGGAGCTGTTTTTT
>14|TRBJ1-5|TRBV6-5|NA|NA
CASSSGGFNQPQHF
TGTGCCAGCAGTTCCGGCGGTTTCAATCAGCCCCAGCATTTT
>16|TRBJ1-1|TRBV3-1/TRBV3-2|NA|NA
CASSQGGRGMNTEAFF
TGTGCCAGCAGCCAAGGAGGGAGAGGCATGAACACTGAAGCTTTCTTT
>14|TRBJ2-2|TRBV9|NA|TRBD2
CASSVDSGRGELFF
TGTGCCAGCAGCGTTGATAGCGGGAGAGGGGAGCTGTTTTTT
>17|TRBJ2-7|TRBV5-1|once|TRBD1
CASSPGQGSLTTYEQYF
TGCGCCAGCAGCCCGGGACAGGGGAGTTTGACAACCTACGAGCAGTACTTC
>15|TRBJ2-2|TRBV5-4|NA|NA
CASSLDRVGTGELFF
TGTGCCAGCAGCTTGGACAGGGTGGGCACCGGGGAGCTGTTTTTT
>14|TRBJ1-1|TRBV5-1|NA|NA
CASSSTGLNTEAFF
TGCGCCAGCAGCTCCACAGGACTGAACACTGAAGCTTTCTTT
>16|TRBJ2-1|TRBV5-5|NA|NA
CASNQGGDRSYNEQFF
TGTGCCAGCAATCAGGGGGGGGACAGGTCCTACAATGAGCAGTTCTTC
>12|TRBJ1-2|TRBV6-1|once|NA
CASRTGLLGYTF
TGTGCCAGCAGAACAGGGCTGCTCGGCTACACCTTC
>18|TRBJ2-3|TRBV5-1|NA|TRBD2
CASSLALAGGASTDTQYF
TGCGCCAGCAGCTTGGCCCTAGCGGGGGGAGCCAGCACAGATACGCAGTATTTT
>15|TRBJ1-3|TRBV7-8|NA|TRBD1
CASSIGQGSGNTIYF
TGTGCCAGCAGCATAGGACAGGGGAGTGGAAACACCATATATTTT
>14|TRBJ1-4|TRBV6-2/TRBV6-3|NA|NA
CASSTGTLAEKLFF
TGTGCCAGCAGTACCGGGACTCTAGCGGAAAAACTGTTTTTT
>17|TRBJ2-2|TRBV11-2|NA|TRBD1
CASSLVGTGESTGELFF
TGTGCCAGCAGCTTAGTGGGGACAGGGGAAAGCACCGGGGAGCTGTTTTTT
>14|TRBJ1-2|TRBV6-5|NA|TRBD1
CASRGQGSNYGYTF
TGTGCCAGCAGAGGACAGGGGTCTAACTATGGCTACACCTTC
>13|TRBJ2-7|TRBV27|NA|NA
CASRGSASYEQYF
TGTGCCAGCAGAGGAAGCGCATCCTACGAGCAGTACTTC
>15|TRBJ2-3|TRBV5-1|NA|TRBD2
CASSSGLADPDTQYF
TGCGCCAGCAGCTCCGGACTAGCGGATCCAGATACGCAGTATTTT
>15|TRBJ1-5|TRBV7-9|few|NA
CASSLAGDSNQPQHF
TGTGCCAGCAGCTTAGCAGGAGATAGCAATCAGCCCCAGCATTTT
>13|TRBJ1-1|TRBV15|NA|NA
CATSRDPLSEAFF
TGTGCCACCAGCAGAGACCCCTTATCTGAAGCTTTCTTT
>16|TRBJ2-7|TRBV5-1|once|NA
CASSLAPRGSSYEQYF
TGCGCCAGCAGCTTGGCCCCACGGGGGAGCTCCTACGAGCAGTACTTC